This entry features one T cell receptor (beta chain) sequence. With random hexamers, about 0.45 to 1 ug RNA was reverse transcribed. TCRdb re-derived calls from the immunoSEQ multiplex PCR reads in MiXCR, one entry per CDR3 protein. The table has roughly 100,000 distinct CDR3 sequences, over 90% seen once; the top ten hold about 0.28%. This record comes from a study of CD8 T cells in Susac syndrome. The CDR3 totals 15 residues. V lost 5 bases, J lost 5 bases, and 18 bases lay in between. Germline CDR1 SGHTA, CDR2 FQGNSA. V gene TRBV7-2 combines with J gene TRBJ2-5; D gene ambiguous. Material: CD4+ T cells from PBMCs. The TCR was taken from a human donor with Susac syndrome. The CDR3 reads CASSNNAGQRETQYF. The CDR3 coding sequence is TGTGCCAGCAGCAACAACGCTGGGCAAAGGGAGACCCAGTACTTC.